This paragraph covers one T cell receptor (beta chain) sequence. This sample is drawn from a study of blood T cell repertoires in COVID-19. The wider study: Nucleic acid was either cDNA or gDNA, and it came from T cells, B-cell-depleted T cells, or PBMCs.

As processed by the authors: It was from reference gene primer amplification that nucleated cell counts were estimated. Some clones are missing from TCRdb's copy, which holds only in-frame ones; the method was immunoSEQ multiplex PCR. V and J calls and clone size are given by that table; D and trimming were obtained from the DNA. In the table there are some 200,000 clones, roughly 89% of which are singletons. Participant age was roughly 18 to 90 years, and participants resided in about 25 US areas. Participants' own reports of clinical history determined their cohort assignment. The CDR3 is 15 amino acids. V was pared by 5 bases and J by 3 bases, with 16 bases between. The V gene's germline CDR1 is SEHNR and CDR2 FQNEAQ (reference sequence).

This receptor was obtained from a man between 18 and 29 years old with acute COVID-19. Sequenced sample: PBMCs or T cells enriched from blood (not recorded which). The chain carries TRBV7-9 and TRBJ1-1, with a possible D match to TRBD1 (5 bases). The CDR3 DNA follows: TGTGCCAGCAGCCTAACCATCGGAGGGGACACTGAAGCTTTCTTT. Translated: CASSLTIGGDTEAFF.